The following is a T cell receptor beta chain sequence with its context. What it recognizes is unknown. The record originates from a study of T cell repertoires in cytomegalovirus infection. Turning to the study itself: Public signatures in TCR beta pointed to CMV infection and matching HLA type. Study findings and constraints: Frequencies of public TCR beta families were cumulated, and this identified carriers of CMV plus the relevant HLA.

TCRdb reprocessed the reads with MiXCR, giving one entry per CDR3 protein. Here the sample spans some 600,000 distinct CDR3 sequences, 24% being singletons. The CDR3 totals 13 residues. Trimming removed 8 bases at V and 2 bases at J, with 13 bases between. Germline V gene lookup returns CDR1 SEHNR and CDR2 FQNEAQ (reference sequence). The chain carries TRBV7-9 and TRBJ2-7; D may be TRBD1 (6 bases). This clonotype originated in a human donor in good health (CMV status not recorded). Some clones in this sample may be carry-over from other donors' samples. Material: CD8+ T cells from PBMCs. The CDR3 reads CASRPGETYEQYF. CDR3 bases: TGTGCCAGCCGACCAGGGGAAACCTACGAGCAGTACTTC.